The 28 T cell receptor beta chains below all came from one sample that was sequenced in a study of blood T cell repertoires in COVID-19. Sequencing was performed with immunoSEQ multiplex PCR; in TCRdb, only in-frame clones are kept and a portion is missing. This table holds about 130,000 clones, about nine tenths found once. Sequencing was done on a sample of peripheral blood. These receptors all stem from a woman in her 70s with COVID-19, enrolled during active disease.

V gene TRBV28 combines with J gene TRBJ1-2; TRBD1 matches at 7 bases. Germline CDR1 MDHEN, CDR2 SYDVKM. The CDR3 loop spans 12 amino acids. V shed 6 bases and J 8 bases; nucleotides not matched to a gene: 6. The CDR3 DNA reads as TGTGCCAGCAGACAGGGGAACGAAGGCTACACCTTC. This sequence encodes CASRQGNEGYTF.

The chain links TRBV7-2 to TRBJ2-2; 8 positions agree with TRBD2. With 5 bases clipped from V and 0 bases from J, the junction kept 5 bases outside the gene matches. CDR1 is SGHTA and CDR2 is FQGNSA in the germline V gene. This CDR3 has 16 amino acids. The CDR3 is CASSPPGGANTGELFF. CDR3 bases: TGTGCCAGCAGCCCACCGGGAGGGGCGAACACCGGGGAGCTGTTTTTT.

The chain has TRBV10-1 and TRBJ1-2; D gene unclear. This CDR3 is built from 17 residues. The germline gives CDR1 WNHNN, CDR2 SYGVQD (reference sequence). V was cut by 2 bases and J by 4 bases, with 20 bases left in between. The CDR3: CASSEAGSGLTGYGYTF. CDR3 sequence (DNA): TGCGCCAGCAGTGAGGCCGGGAGCGGACTGACCGGCTATGGCTACACCTTC.

The chain combines TRBV6-5 with TRBJ2-1; 10 positions agree with TRBD1. This CDR3 is built from 14 residues. The germline CDR1 and CDR2 sequences are MNHEY and SVGAGI. The V and J ends lost 6 bases and 9 bases, in that order; junction bases with no gene match: 8. DNA of the CDR3: TGTGCCAGCAGAATAGACAGGGGGCAAGGTGAGCAGTTCTTC. It encodes CASRIDRGQGEQFF.

The V gene is TRBV27, the J gene TRBJ1-1, with 8 bases identical to TRBD1. J was trimmed by 0 bases and V by 0 bases; bases with no gene match: 0. The CDR3 loop spans 15 amino acids. The V gene's germline CDR1 is MNHEY and CDR2 SMNVEV (reference sequence). In nucleotides, the CDR3 is TGTGCCAGCAGTTTATCACAGGGGGTGAACACTGAAGCTTTCTTT. Protein product: CASSLSQGVNTEAFF.

The rearrangement links TRBV9 to TRBJ1-4; 7 nucleotides match TRBD1. This CDR3 spans 12 amino acids. Looked up from germline, CDR1 is SGDLS and CDR2 is YYNGEE. J lost 10 bases, V lost 1 base, and 1 base had no gene match. The CDR3 sequence: CASSVQGGKLFF. The DNA of the CDR3 is TGTGCCAGCAGCGTACAGGGGGGAAAACTGTTTTTT. The full variable domain, in which reference TRBV9 and TRBJ1-4 provide the parts outside the CDR3, is DSGVTQTPKHLITATGQRVTLRCSPRSGDLSVYWYQQSLDQGLQFLIQYYNGEERAKGNILERFSAQQFPDLHSELNLSSLELGDSALYFCASSVQGGKLFFGSGTQLSVL.

The rearrangement uses TRBV19 and TRBJ2-3; 11 bases fit TRBD1. The germline CDR1 and CDR2 sequences are LNHDA and SQIVND (reference sequence). V gave up 5 bases and J gave up 5 bases; unmatched junction bases: 6. The CDR3 spans 15 residues. The CDR3 is CASSVRTGGEDTQYF. Here the CDR3 DNA reads TGTGCCAGTAGTGTGAGGACAGGGGGCGAAGATACGCAGTATTTT. The full variable domain, with the rest looked up from reference TRBV19 and TRBJ2-3, is DGGITQSPKYLFRKEGQNVTLSCEQNLNHDAMYWYRQDPGQGLRLIYYSQIVNDFQKGDIAEGYSVSREKKESFPLTVTSAQKNPTAFYLCASSVRTGGEDTQYFGPGTRLTVL.

The chain carries TRBV10-3 and TRBJ1-2; D is undetermined. Germline CDR1 and CDR2: ENHRY and SYGVKD. V was pared by 8 bases and J by 2 bases, with 6 bases between. The CDR3 loop spans 11 amino acids. This CDR3 is CAIGENYGYTF. The CDR3, as DNA: TGTGCCATCGGGGAGAACTATGGCTACACCTTC.

The genes are TRBV28 and TRBJ1-4; a weak D match, TRBD1 (6 bases). With 5 bases removed from V and 8 bases from J, the gap between germline ends came to 18 bases. Per germline, CDR1 MDHEN and CDR2 SYDVKM. The CDR3 has 15 residues. The CDR3 sequence: CASSPTGKGREKLFF. In DNA form, the CDR3 reads TGTGCCAGCAGTCCTACAGGGAAGGGTAGGGAAAAACTGTTTTTT. The full variable domain, with the rest looked up from reference TRBV28 and TRBJ1-4, is DVKVTQSSRYLVKRTGEKVFLECVQDMDHENMFWYRQDPGLGLRLIYFSYDVKMKEKGDIPEGYSVSREKKERFSLILESASTNQTSMYLCASSPTGKGREKLFFGSGTQLSVL.

The chain is built from TRBV5-4 and TRBJ1-1; TRBD1 is a possible D gene (6 bases). This CDR3 region has 15 residues. Trimming removed 1 base at V and 0 bases at J, with 10 bases between. Per germline, CDR1 SGHNT and CDR2 YYREEE (reference sequence). In nucleotides, the CDR3 is TGTGCCAGCAGCTTGTTGGGACAAATGAACACTGAAGCTTTCTTT. It translates to CASSLLGQMNTEAFF. Based on the CDR3 plus reference TRBV5-4 and TRBJ1-1, the full variable domain is ETGVTQSPTHLIKTRGQQVTLRCSSQSGHNTVSWYQQALGQGPQFIFQYYREEENGRGNFPPRFSGLQFPNYSSELNVNALELDDSALYLCASSLLGQMNTEAFFGQGTRLTVV.

This clone has only a few counts. This chain links TRBV2 with TRBJ1-6, with D perhaps TRBD1 (5 bases). CDR3 length: 14 residues. Germline lookup yields CDR1 SNHLY and CDR2 FYNNEI. Trimming took off 6 bases at V and 9 bases at J, with 15 bases between the two ends. The CDR3 DNA reads as TGTGCCAGCAGCAGGGACTCCGAGGGTTCACCCCTCCACTTT. It is translated as CASSRDSEGSPLHF.

The chain links TRBV28 to TRBJ2-3, with D unresolved. This CDR3 spans 11 amino acids. Germline V gene lookup returns CDR1 MDHEN and CDR2 SYDVKM. V shed 6 bases and J shed 6 bases, with 7 bases lying between them. The CDR3 nucleotides are TGTGCCAGCAGCATAGCCGATACGCAGTATTTT. Protein sequence: CASSIADTQYF.

The chain uses TRBV5-1 and TRBJ2-5; 8 bases map to TRBD1. The CDR3 consists of 16 residues. Germline CDR1 and CDR2: SGHRS and YFSETQ. V shed 0 bases and J 5 bases; nucleotides not matched to a gene: 9. The CDR3, as DNA: TGCGCCAGCAGCTTGGGGGGGACAGGTTGGAGGGAGACCCAGTACTTC. It encodes CASSLGGTGWRETQYF.

The CDR3 loop reads CASSPQRSISDNEQFF. Here the CDR3 DNA reads TGTGCCAGCAGCCCGCAAAGGAGCATTTCAGACAATGAGCAGTTCTTC. This chain links TRBV4-2 with TRBJ2-1; D is unresolved. Germline CDR1 LGHNA, CDR2 YNFKEQ. CDR3 length: 16 residues. Trimming took 4 bases from V and 5 from J, leaving 18 bases between them.

This clone appeared once. The chain couples TRBV24-1 to TRBJ1-2; 9 nucleotides match TRBD1. The CDR3 runs 14 residues. Trimming removed 4 bases from V and 7 bases from J; junction bases left unmatched: 6. CDR1 KGHDR and CDR2 SFDVKD come from the germline V gene. Written as DNA, the CDR3 is TGTGCCACCAGTGACGGGGACAGGGCTAGTGGCTACACCTTC. Translating it yields CATSDGDRASGYTF.

The rearrangement links TRBV3-1 (or the pseudogene TRBV3-2) to TRBJ2-5; no reliable D call. CDR3 length: 13 residues. Trimming removed 0 bases from V and 1 base from J, with 3 bases in between. Germline V gene sequence: CDR1 LGHDT, CDR2 YNNKEL (reference sequence). CDR3 bases: TGTGCCAGCAGCCAAGATCTCCAAGAGACCCAGTACTTC. Translation: CASSQDLQETQYF.

The chain is built from TRBV19 and TRBJ2-1, with D perhaps TRBD2 (5 bases). The CDR3 is 13 amino acids. Trimming removed 5 bases from V and 2 bases from J, with 7 bases in between. Germline CDR1 is LNHDA and CDR2 is SQIVND (reference sequence). This CDR3 is CASSAGAYNEQFF. The CDR3 nucleotides are TGTGCCAGTAGTGCCGGGGCCTACAATGAGCAGTTCTTC.

The chain employs TRBV2 and TRBJ2-7, with a weak D call TRBD2 (6 bases). Trimming cost V 10 bases and J 4 bases, with 17 bases left between them. CDR3 size: 13 residues. The germline gives CDR1 SNHLY, CDR2 FYNNEI. The CDR3 DNA sequence: TGTGCCACCCGGGGGAGAGTTTTATACGAGCAGTACTTC. Translated, it gives CATRGRVLYEQYF. Complete variable domain (other parts from reference TRBV2 and TRBJ2-7): EPEVTQTPSHQVTQMGQEVILRCVPISNHLYFYWYRQILGQKVEFLVSFYNNEISEKSEIFDDQFSVERPDGSNFTLKIRSTKLEDSAMYFCATRGRVLYEQYFGPGTRLTVT.

V and J are TRBV29-1 and TRBJ1-2; possible D gene TRBD1, 6 bases. The CDR3 length is 13 residues. The germline V and J ends were trimmed by 6 bases and 7 bases, with 18 bases remaining between them. CDR1 is SQVTM and CDR2 is ANQGSEA in the germline V gene. The CDR3 region has the DNA TGCAGCGTCTCGATGGCAGGGGTAGGTGGCTACACCTTC. Amino acid sequence: CSVSMAGVGGYTF.

CDR3 bases: TGTGCCATTGGGGGGAGGGACGAGCAGTACTTC. The encoded protein is CAIGGRDEQYF. The chain carries TRBV10-3 and TRBJ2-7; 7 bases match TRBD2. Unmatched junction bases numbered 4, after V lost 9 bases and J lost 5 bases. CDR3 length: 11 residues. Germline V gene sequence: CDR1 ENHRY, CDR2 SYGVKD.

This chain's CDR3 is CASSPGTGGFDEQYF. The CDR3 DNA sequence: TGTGCCAGCAGCCCCGGGACAGGGGGTTTCGACGAGCAGTACTTC. V gene TRBV7-6 combines with J gene TRBJ2-7; 11 bases agree with TRBD1. There are 15 residues in the CDR3. V lost 5 bases to trimming and J lost 5 bases; unmatched junction nucleotides: 8. Germline CDR1 and CDR2: SGHVS and FNYEAQ.

The chain uses TRBV28 and TRBJ1-1, with a weak D call TRBD1 (5 bases). The CDR3 has 15 amino acids. Germline V gene lookup returns CDR1 MDHEN and CDR2 SYDVKM. Deletions cut 2 bases from V and 2 bases from J, with 12 bases between. Written as DNA, the CDR3 is TGTGCCAGCAGTTTAGGGGGACTAAGAAACACTGAAGCTTTCTTT. Protein sequence: CASSLGGLRNTEAFF.

This rearrangement joins TRBV23-1 to TRBJ2-7; D perhaps matches TRBD2 (5 bases). TRBV23-1 is labeled an ORF, and its function is uncertain. The V end lost 1 base, the J end lost 3 bases, and 22 bases lay between the germline ends. This CDR3 has 18 residues. The CDR3 sequence is CASSQFLGRTVSDYEQYF. In DNA, the CDR3 is TGCGCCAGCAGTCAATTCTTGGGGAGAACAGTGTCCGACTACGAGCAGTACTTC.

This rearrangement joins TRBV7-9 to TRBJ2-7, with 10 bases aligning to TRBD1. There are 15 residues in the CDR3. J gave up 1 base and V 5 bases, and 5 bases lay outside the gene matches. Per the germline V gene, CDR1 is SEHNR and CDR2 is FQNEAQ (reference sequence). The CDR3 DNA sequence: TGTGCCAGCAGCCGTAGGGACAGGGGATCCTACGAGCAGTACTTC. It yields the protein CASSRRDRGSYEQYF. Filled out from reference TRBV7-9 and TRBJ2-7, the complete variable domain reads DTGVSQNPRHKITKRGQNVTFRCDPISEHNRLYWYRQTLGQGPEFLTYFQNEAQLEKSRLLSDRFSAERPKGSFSTLEIQRTEQGDSAMYLCASSRRDRGSYEQYFGPGTRLTVT.

V is TRBV3-1 (or the pseudogene TRBV3-2) and J is TRBJ1-1; possible D gene TRBD1, 5 bases. Trimming took 1 base from V and 2 from J, leaving 8 bases between them. CDR3 length: 14 amino acids. Germline V gene data show CDR1 as LGHDT and CDR2 as YNNKEL (reference sequence). CDR3 in DNA: TGTGCCAGCAGCCAAGTTGACAGAAACACTGAAGCTTTCTTT. Translating it yields CASSQVDRNTEAFF.

The genes are TRBV7-9 and TRBJ2-7; perhaps TRBD1 as D (6 bases). CDR3 length: 15 amino acids. Deletions cut 5 bases from V and 5 bases from J, with 19 bases between. CDR1 is SEHNR and CDR2 is FQNEAQ in the germline V gene (reference sequence). In DNA form, the CDR3 reads TGTGCCAGCAGCCACAACTCCCCCAGGGGCCACGAGCAGTACTTC. Its translation: CASSHNSPRGHEQYF.

The CDR3: CASSLEGQGYGYTF. CDR3 nucleotide sequence: TGCGCCAGCAGCTTGGAGGGACAGGGGTATGGCTACACCTTC. The chain has TRBV5-1 and TRBJ1-2; 10 nucleotides align to TRBD1. CDR1 is SGHRS and CDR2 is YFSETQ in the germline V gene. CDR3 length equals 14 residues. J gave up 5 bases and V 0 bases, and 1 base lay outside the gene matches. Combining the CDR3 with reference TRBV5-1 and TRBJ1-2 gives the whole variable domain KAGVTQTPRYLIKTRGQQVTLSCSPISGHRSVSWYQQTPGQGLQFLFEYFSETQRNKGNFPGRFSGRQFSNSRSEMNVSTLELGDSALYLCASSLEGQGYGYTFGSGTRLTVV.

The V gene is TRBV2, the J gene TRBJ2-2; tentatively, D is TRBD2 (5 bases). The germline gives CDR1 SNHLY, CDR2 FYNNEI. Trimming left V 2 bases short and J 4 bases short, with 8 bases between. The CDR3 has 14 residues. CDR3 sequence reads: CASSELAITGELFF. In nucleotides, the CDR3 is TGTGCCAGCAGTGAACTAGCTATCACCGGGGAGCTGTTTTTT.